The source of this T cell receptor beta chain is a study of shared clonotypes between healthy human individuals. Points from the study as a whole: Donor clonotype sharing was expected to depend on sequencing depth.

Comment on this clone: Its antigen remains unidentified.

Here immunoSEQ multiplex PCR was the method, and the copy in TCRdb shows in-frame clones only, minus some. The sample shows about a million clones, 70% to 85% of them seen only once. The CDR3 is made up of 16 amino acids. V gave up 0 bases and J gave up 4 bases; unmatched junction bases: 5. Germline CDR1 ENHRY, CDR2 SYGVKD. The chain joins TRBV10-3 to TRBJ1-1, with TRBD1 identical over 10 bases. This clonotype was obtained from a young man in good health. Some clones in this sample may be carry-over from other donors' samples. The sample was memory CD4+ T cells from PBMCs. Documented subset: CD45RA-negative fraction. The CDR3, as DNA: TGTGCCATCAGTGAGTCCGGACAGGGGGGGGTCACTGAAGCTTTCTTT. This encodes CAISESGQGGVTEAFF.